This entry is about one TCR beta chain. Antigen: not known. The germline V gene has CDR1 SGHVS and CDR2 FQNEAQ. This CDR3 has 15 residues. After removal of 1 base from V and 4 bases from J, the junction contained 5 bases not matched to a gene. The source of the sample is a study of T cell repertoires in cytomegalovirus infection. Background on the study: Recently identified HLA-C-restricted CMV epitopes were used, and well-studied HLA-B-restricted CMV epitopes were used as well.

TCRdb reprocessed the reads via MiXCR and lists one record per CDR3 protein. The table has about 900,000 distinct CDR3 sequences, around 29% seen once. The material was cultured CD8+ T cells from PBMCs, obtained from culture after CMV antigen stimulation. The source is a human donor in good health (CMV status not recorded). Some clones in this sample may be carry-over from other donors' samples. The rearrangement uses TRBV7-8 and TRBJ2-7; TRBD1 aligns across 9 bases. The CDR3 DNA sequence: TGTGCCAGCAGCTTAGAGAGGGACAGGGTATACGAGCAGTACTTC. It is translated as CASSLERDRVYEQYF.